This passage covers 5 T cell receptor beta chains from one sample sequenced in a study of T cell clonality in common variable immunodeficiency. This table comes from immunoSEQ multiplex PCR, and its TCRdb copy is limited to in-frame clones, with some not included. The sample contains about 21,000 clones, none of them singletons. These receptors' targets are unknown. Study-level findings and limits: In common variable immunodeficiency, TCR beta chains reportedly carried fewer deletions and N-nucleotide insertions.

The sample was peripheral blood mononuclear cells. The receptors originated from a human donor with common variable immunodeficiency.

This clone has ten or more counts. The read gets to within 3 residues of the CDR3 end, and the germline J gene fills in the rest. The chain carries TRBV10-1 and TRBJ2-7, with D possibly TRBD2 on 6 matching bases. Germline CDR1 is WNHNN and CDR2 is SYGVQD (reference sequence). The CDR3 consists of 13 residues. V was trimmed by 6 bases and J by 6 bases, leaving 15 bases between them. The CDR3 protein is CASSRDSLAEQYF. CDR3 bases read: TGCGCCAGCAGCCGGGACTCCCTAGCCGAG.

This clone was detected ten times or more. The CDR3 end lies 3 residues beyond the end of the read and is filled in from the germline J gene. V gene TRBV14 combines with J gene TRBJ1-6; D may be TRBD1 (6 bases). Germline V gene sequence: CDR1 SGHDN, CDR2 FVKESK. V was trimmed by 3 bases and J by 2 bases, leaving 14 bases between them. The CDR3 has 17 amino acids. The CDR3 DNA, read in part, is TGTGCCAGCAGCCAGGCCCAAGGACAGACCTATAATTCACCC. Its protein is CASSQAQGQTYNSP. The full CDR3 reads CASSQAQGQTYNSPLHF. The full variable domain, in which reference TRBV14 and TRBJ1-6 provide the parts outside the CDR3, is EAGVTQFPSHSVIEKGQTVTLRCDPISGHDNLYWYRRVMGKEIKFLLHFVKESKQDESGMPNNRFLAERTGGTYSTLKVQPAELEDSGVYFCASSQAQGQTYNSPLHFGNGTRLTVT.

The sample holds many counts of this clone. With the read ending 3 residues before the CDR3 end, the germline J gene is used to fill in that end. This chain links TRBV7-8 with TRBJ2-3; D remains ambiguous. Trimming stripped 1 base from V and 0 bases from J, with 11 bases between. This CDR3 has 16 residues. From germline, CDR1 is SGHVS and CDR2 FQNEAQ. The covered CDR3 bases are TGTGCCAGCAGCTTAGGTGTAGTTACGAGCACAGATACG. This translates into CASSLGVVTSTDT. The whole CDR3 reads CASSLGVVTSTDTQYF.

This clone was counted many times. The read gets to within 3 residues of the CDR3 end, and the germline J gene fills in the rest. V and J are TRBV5-1 and TRBJ2-5, with D tentatively TRBD1 (5 bases). With 1 base removed from V and 5 bases from J, the gap between germline ends came to 9 bases. The germline V gene has CDR1 SGHRS and CDR2 YFSETQ. The CDR3 sequence is 13 residues long. CDR3 in amino acids: CASSLIPGETQYF. CDR3 bases read: TGCGCCAGCAGCTTGATTCCAGGGGAGACC.

At least ten counts were recorded for this clone. Read sequence stops 3 residues before the CDR3 end, and the germline J gene provides the missing end. The chain has TRBV7-8 and TRBJ1-5, with D tentatively TRBD1 (5 bases). The CDR3 consists of 14 residues. Germline V CDR1 and CDR2: SGHVS, FQNEAQ. V was pared by 5 bases and J by 5 bases, with 13 bases between. Incomplete CDR3 DNA: TGTGCCAGCAGCCCCGGGGGGTTAGATCAGCCC. Protein product: CASSPGGLDQP. The entire CDR3 is CASSPGGLDQPQHF.